The clone carrying this TCR beta chain was found a few times. The antigen is not known. The sample comes from a study of CD8 T cells in ankylosing spondylitis. Study-wide points: From matched ankylosing spondylitis synovial fluid, disease-linked clones were reportedly recovered at significantly enriched levels.

The CDR3 is 17 amino acids. The V gene lost 0 bases and the J gene lost 1 base, with 15 bases spanning the gap. Germline V gene lookup returns CDR1 MGHRA and CDR2 YSYEKL. The TCR beta libraries were generated through quantitative 5'-RACE incorporating molecular barcodes. TCRdb re-analysed the 5' RACE reads in MiXCR, keeping a single row per CDR3 protein. This table holds 300,000 to 400,000 distinct CDR3 sequences, about 15% found once. The specimen sequenced was blood, either unsorted or a sorted T cell fraction (not recorded which). The rearrangement links TRBV4-1 to TRBJ2-5, with D uncertain. The sequence was collected from a male donor with ankylosing spondylitis or in good health (not recorded which). The CDR3 bases are TGCGCCAGCAGCCAAGATCCCTACTTAGCATCCCAAGAGACCCAGTACTTC. It is translated as CASSQDPYLASQETQYF.